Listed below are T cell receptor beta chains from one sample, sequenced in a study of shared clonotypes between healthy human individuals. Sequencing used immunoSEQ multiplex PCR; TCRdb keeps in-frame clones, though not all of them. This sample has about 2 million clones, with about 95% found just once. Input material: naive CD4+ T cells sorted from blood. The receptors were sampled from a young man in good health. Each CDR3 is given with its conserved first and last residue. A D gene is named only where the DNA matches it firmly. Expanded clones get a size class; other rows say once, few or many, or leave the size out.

CDR3 DNA: TGTGCCAGCAGCTTTTTAGCGGGAACCGGGGAGCTGTTTTTT; CDR3 protein: CASSFLAGTGELFF; clone size: -; D gene: TRBD2; CDR3 length: 14; J gene: TRBJ2-2; V gene: TRBV11-2
CDR3 DNA: TGTGCCAGCTCACCCGCCCTCCAAGAGACCCAGTACTTC; CDR3 protein: CASSPALQETQYF; clone size: -; D gene: -; CDR3 length: 13; J gene: TRBJ2-5; V gene: TRBV18
CDR3 DNA: TGTGCCAGCAGTCCCGAGGGGCGCCAGCATTTT; CDR3 protein: CASSPEGRQHF; clone size: -; D gene: -; CDR3 length: 11; J gene: TRBJ1-5; V gene: TRBV6-1
CDR3 DNA: TGTGCCAGCAGCCGTCGGTGGGATACGCAGTATTTT; CDR3 protein: CASSRRWDTQYF; clone size: -; D gene: -; CDR3 length: 12; J gene: TRBJ2-3; V gene: TRBV7-2
CDR3 DNA: TGTGCCAGCAGCCCCTTTGGGAACACCGGGGAGCTGTTTTTT; CDR3 protein: CASSPFGNTGELFF; clone size: -; D gene: -; CDR3 length: 14; J gene: TRBJ2-2; V gene: TRBV7-2
CDR3 DNA: TGTGCCAGCAGTCGGACTCTAGGAGGCACTGAAGCTTTCTTT; CDR3 protein: CASSRTLGGTEAFF; clone size: -; D gene: -; CDR3 length: 14; J gene: TRBJ1-1; V gene: TRBV6-5
CDR3 DNA: TGTGCCAGCAGCCTAGGCCCATCAGTGTGGCCCCAGCATTTT; CDR3 protein: CASSLGPSVWPQHF; clone size: once; D gene: -; CDR3 length: 14; J gene: TRBJ1-5; V gene: TRBV11-2
CDR3 DNA: TGTGCCAGCAGTTTCCCAGGCCTGGATACGCAGTATTTT; CDR3 protein: CASSFPGLDTQYF; clone size: -; D gene: -; CDR3 length: 13; J gene: TRBJ2-3; V gene: TRBV28
CDR3 DNA: TGCGCCAGCAGCCAAGACCTCCCCGGGGGTACCTACGAGCAGTACTTC; CDR3 protein: CASSQDLPGGTYEQYF; clone size: -; D gene: -; CDR3 length: 16; J gene: TRBJ2-7; V gene: TRBV4-3
CDR3 DNA: TGCGCCAGCAGCTTGGGTTCCGCAAGTCCAGATACGCAGTATTTT; CDR3 protein: CASSLGSASPDTQYF; clone size: -; D gene: -; CDR3 length: 15; J gene: TRBJ2-3; V gene: TRBV5-1
CDR3 DNA: TGTGCCAGCATCTCTCCCACGACTGAAGCTTTCTTT; CDR3 protein: CASISPTTEAFF; clone size: -; D gene: -; CDR3 length: 12; J gene: TRBJ1-1; V gene: TRBV6-5
CDR3 DNA: TGTGCCAGCAGTGAAGTCTTCTATGGCTACACCTTC; CDR3 protein: CASSEVFYGYTF; clone size: -; D gene: -; CDR3 length: 12; J gene: TRBJ1-2; V gene: TRBV6-1
CDR3 DNA: TGTGCCAGCGCAGGGACTAGCGGGTCCTACGAGCAGTACTTC; CDR3 protein: CASAGTSGSYEQYF; clone size: -; D gene: TRBD2; CDR3 length: 14; J gene: TRBJ2-7; V gene: TRBV6-6
CDR3 DNA: TGTGCCAGCGGACCCGGTAGCGGGGGGACCTTGGATACGCAGTATTTT; CDR3 protein: CASGPGSGGTLDTQYF; clone size: -; D gene: TRBD2; CDR3 length: 16; J gene: TRBJ2-3; V gene: TRBV28
CDR3 DNA: TGTGCCAGAAGCTTGGTCAGGGAGGAGGGCTACACCTTC; CDR3 protein: CARSLVREEGYTF; clone size: -; D gene: -; CDR3 length: 13; J gene: TRBJ1-2; V gene: TRBV5-3
CDR3 DNA: TGCGCCAGCAGCTTAGCCCATTCCTACGAGCAGTACTTC; CDR3 protein: CASSLAHSYEQYF; clone size: -; D gene: -; CDR3 length: 13; J gene: TRBJ2-7; V gene: TRBV5-1
CDR3 DNA: TGTGCCAGCAGCCAATCAGGGGTTAATGAAAAACTGTTTTTT; CDR3 protein: CASSQSGVNEKLFF; clone size: -; D gene: -; CDR3 length: 14; J gene: TRBJ1-4; V gene: TRBV7-2
CDR3 DNA: TGTGCCAGCAGCACCGGGACGGGAGACTATGGCTACACCTTC; CDR3 protein: CASSTGTGDYGYTF; clone size: -; D gene: -; CDR3 length: 14; J gene: TRBJ1-2; V gene: TRBV7-9
CDR3 DNA: TGTGCCAGCAGCCGGATCGGGTCACAGGACTTAGCCAAAAACATTCAGTACTTC; CDR3 protein: CASSRIGSQDLAKNIQYF; clone size: once; D gene: -; CDR3 length: 18; J gene: TRBJ2-4; V gene: TRBV11-2
CDR3 DNA: TGCGCCAGCAGCTTGGGCCCCCACGGGGTCGGCTCCTACAATGAGCAGTTCTTC; CDR3 protein: CASSLGPHGVGSYNEQFF; clone size: -; D gene: -; CDR3 length: 18; J gene: TRBJ2-1; V gene: TRBV5-1
CDR3 DNA: TGTGCCAGCAGCTCGAAGCTAGGGACAGGGGCCCAGACCCAGTACTTC; CDR3 protein: CASSSKLGTGAQTQYF; clone size: once; D gene: TRBD1; CDR3 length: 16; J gene: TRBJ2-5; V gene: TRBV7-2
CDR3 DNA: TGTGCCACCAGCACGGGACAGCTTAGGTCCTACAATGAGCAGTTCTTC; CDR3 protein: CATSTGQLRSYNEQFF; clone size: -; D gene: TRBD1; CDR3 length: 16; J gene: TRBJ2-1; V gene: TRBV15
CDR3 DNA: TGTGCCAGCAGCTTAAGGGGGGCCAACACTGAAGCTTTCTTT; CDR3 protein: CASSLRGANTEAFF; clone size: -; D gene: -; CDR3 length: 14; J gene: TRBJ1-1; V gene: TRBV7-3
CDR3 DNA: TGTGCCAGCTCACCACAGGGGACTAGCGGGAAGTACTTC; CDR3 protein: CASSPQGTSGKYF; clone size: -; D gene: TRBD2; CDR3 length: 13; J gene: TRBJ2-7; V gene: TRBV18
CDR3 DNA: TGTGCCAGCAGCCCCCTGGGACAGTCAAATTCACCCCTCCACTTT; CDR3 protein: CASSPLGQSNSPLHF; clone size: -; D gene: TRBD1; CDR3 length: 15; J gene: TRBJ1-6; V gene: TRBV7-9
CDR3 DNA: TGTGCCAGCAGTGAACAAGGGGCCAATCAGCCCCAGCATTTT; CDR3 protein: CASSEQGANQPQHF; clone size: -; D gene: -; CDR3 length: 14; J gene: TRBJ1-5; V gene: TRBV2
CDR3 DNA: TGTGCCAGCAGGTCCCCCGGGGAAGGAACTGAAGCTTTCTTT; CDR3 protein: CASRSPGEGTEAFF; clone size: -; D gene: -; CDR3 length: 14; J gene: TRBJ1-1; V gene: TRBV11-2
CDR3 DNA: TGCGCCAGTACAGGGGGCTCCTACGAGCAGTACTTC; CDR3 protein: CASTGGSYEQYF; clone size: -; D gene: TRBD1; CDR3 length: 12; J gene: TRBJ2-7; V gene: TRBV5-1
CDR3 DNA: TGTGCCAGCAGTTACCAGGAACCGACAGATACGCAGTATTTT; CDR3 protein: CASSYQEPTDTQYF; clone size: -; D gene: -; CDR3 length: 14; J gene: TRBJ2-3; V gene: TRBV6-5
CDR3 DNA: TGCGCCAGCAGCCAAATAGATAGCGGGGGCAAAAACATTCAGTACTTC; CDR3 protein: CASSQIDSGGKNIQYF; clone size: -; D gene: TRBD2; CDR3 length: 16; J gene: TRBJ2-4; V gene: TRBV4-3
CDR3 DNA: TGCGCCAGCAGCTCATCGGGAGTAGAGACCCAGTACTTC; CDR3 protein: CASSSSGVETQYF; clone size: -; D gene: -; CDR3 length: 13; J gene: TRBJ2-5; V gene: TRBV5-1
CDR3 DNA: TGTGCCAGCACCCCGGACATCCCGGGTGAAAAACTGTTTTTT; CDR3 protein: CASTPDIPGEKLFF; clone size: -; D gene: -; CDR3 length: 14; J gene: TRBJ1-4; V gene: TRBV28
CDR3 DNA: TGTGCCAGCAGTTTAGCCGTTCAGCCCCAGCATTTT; CDR3 protein: CASSLAVQPQHF; clone size: -; D gene: -; CDR3 length: 12; J gene: TRBJ1-5; V gene: TRBV28
CDR3 DNA: TGTGCCTGGAGTGAGGGGGCACGAGCTTTCTTT; CDR3 protein: CAWSEGARAFF; clone size: -; D gene: TRBD1; CDR3 length: 11; J gene: TRBJ1-1; V gene: TRBV30
CDR3 DNA: TGCAGCGCCATCAGACAGGGGGCACGGGAGACCCAGTACTTC; CDR3 protein: CSAIRQGARETQYF; clone size: -; D gene: TRBD1; CDR3 length: 14; J gene: TRBJ2-5; V gene: TRBV29-1
CDR3 DNA: TGTGCCAGCAGCTTGGCTATTAACAATCAGCCCCAGCATTTT; CDR3 protein: CASSLAINNQPQHF; clone size: -; D gene: -; CDR3 length: 14; J gene: TRBJ1-5; V gene: TRBV5-6
CDR3 DNA: TGTGCCAGCAGTTTCAATAATTCACCCCTCCACTTT; CDR3 protein: CASSFNNSPLHF; clone size: -; D gene: -; CDR3 length: 12; J gene: TRBJ1-6; V gene: TRBV28
CDR3 DNA: TGTGCCAGCAGTACCGAGGGGGCTTACGAGCAGTACTTC; CDR3 protein: CASSTEGAYEQYF; clone size: once; D gene: TRBD1; CDR3 length: 13; J gene: TRBJ2-7; V gene: TRBV6-6
CDR3 DNA: TGTGCCAGCAGACCAAAGGGGGGCACTGAAGCTTTCTTT; CDR3 protein: CASRPKGGTEAFF; clone size: -; D gene: -; CDR3 length: 13; J gene: TRBJ1-1; V gene: TRBV7-2
CDR3 DNA: TGCAGCGCTAATCAGGGGGCGGGTCAGCCCCAGCATTTT; CDR3 protein: CSANQGAGQPQHF; clone size: -; D gene: TRBD1; CDR3 length: 13; J gene: TRBJ1-5; V gene: TRBV29-1
CDR3 DNA: TGTGCCAGCAGACGGGGGACAGGGGTTGGCTACACCTTC; CDR3 protein: CASRRGTGVGYTF; clone size: -; D gene: TRBD1; CDR3 length: 13; J gene: TRBJ1-2; V gene: TRBV6-5
CDR3 DNA: TGTGCCGAGTCCAATACAGGATCCTACGAGCAGTACTTC; CDR3 protein: CAESNTGSYEQYF; clone size: -; D gene: -; CDR3 length: 13; J gene: TRBJ2-7; V gene: TRBV5-8
CDR3 DNA: TGCGCCAGCAGTGAGAACAGGGGTGTCGACGAGCAGTACTTC; CDR3 protein: CASSENRGVDEQYF; clone size: -; D gene: TRBD1; CDR3 length: 14; J gene: TRBJ2-7; V gene: TRBV10-2
CDR3 DNA: TGTGCCAGCAGCTTACACCAGGGGACAGGGGGGAACGTAGGAGGCTACACCTTC; CDR3 protein: CASSLHQGTGGNVGGYTF; clone size: -; D gene: TRBD1; CDR3 length: 18; J gene: TRBJ1-2; V gene: TRBV11-3
CDR3 DNA: TGTGCCACCTCCGGGACTAGCGCAACGAGTTACGAGCAGTACTTC; CDR3 protein: CATSGTSATSYEQYF; clone size: -; D gene: TRBD2; CDR3 length: 15; J gene: TRBJ2-7; V gene: TRBV28
CDR3 DNA: TGTGCCAGCAGCCACCCGGGCGGGAGCTACAATGAGCAGTTCTTC; CDR3 protein: CASSHPGGSYNEQFF; clone size: -; D gene: TRBD2; CDR3 length: 15; J gene: TRBJ2-1; V gene: TRBV5-6
CDR3 DNA: TGTGCCAGCAGCCCCACAGGGGAGACTGGCTACACCTTC; CDR3 protein: CASSPTGETGYTF; clone size: -; D gene: TRBD1; CDR3 length: 13; J gene: TRBJ1-2; V gene: TRBV6-5
CDR3 DNA: TGTGCCAGCAGTGACCTCATCGCGTGGGACAGGGGGCTCGAGCAGTACTTC; CDR3 protein: CASSDLIAWDRGLEQYF; clone size: -; D gene: TRBD1; CDR3 length: 17; J gene: TRBJ2-7; V gene: TRBV6-1
CDR3 DNA: TGTGCCAGCAGCTTAGGCGGGGGGACCGGGGGCTACACCTTC; CDR3 protein: CASSLGGGTGGYTF; clone size: -; D gene: -; CDR3 length: 14; J gene: TRBJ1-2; V gene: TRBV7-8
CDR3 DNA: TGCGCCAGCAGCCAGGGACCCACAGGCACCGGGGAGCTGTTTTTT; CDR3 protein: CASSQGPTGTGELFF; clone size: -; D gene: -; CDR3 length: 15; J gene: TRBJ2-2; V gene: TRBV4-3